A single T cell receptor beta chain is shown here with its context. Original processing methods: For nucleated cells, counts were estimated from reference gene primer amplification. Data came from immunoSEQ multiplex PCR; TCRdb stores just in-frame clones and leaves some out. The DNA gave D and trimming, while V, J and clone size come from that table. The repertoire holds roughly 100,000 clones, with less than 80% as singletons. The sample originates from a study of blood T cell repertoires in COVID-19. The CDR3 contains 17 residues. J lost 2 bases, V lost 6 bases, and 15 bases had no gene match. Germline CDR1 reads SGHRS; CDR2 reads YFSETQ.

The sample taken for sequencing was peripheral blood. The receptor was derived from an elderly man with COVID-19, enrolled during active disease. The chain combines TRBV5-1 with TRBJ2-3, with 7 positions matching TRBD2. CDR3 bases: TGCGCCAGCACCTTACCCAGGGAGGGGTCCCTCACAGATACGCAGTATTTT. Its translation: CASTLPREGSLTDTQYF.